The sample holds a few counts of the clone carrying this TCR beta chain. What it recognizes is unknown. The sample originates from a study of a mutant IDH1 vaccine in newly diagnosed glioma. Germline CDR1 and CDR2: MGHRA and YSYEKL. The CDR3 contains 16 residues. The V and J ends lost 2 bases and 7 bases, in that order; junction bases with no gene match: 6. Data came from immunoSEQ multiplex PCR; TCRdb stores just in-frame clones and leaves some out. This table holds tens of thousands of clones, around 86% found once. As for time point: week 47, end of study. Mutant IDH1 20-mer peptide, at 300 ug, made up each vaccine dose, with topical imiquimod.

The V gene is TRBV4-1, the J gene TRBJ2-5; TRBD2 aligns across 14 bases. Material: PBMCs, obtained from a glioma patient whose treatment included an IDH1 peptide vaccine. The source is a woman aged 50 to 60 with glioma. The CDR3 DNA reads TGCGCCAGCAGCCAAAGACTAGCGGGGGGGGAGGGGACCCAGTACTTC. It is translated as CASSQRLAGGEGTQYF.